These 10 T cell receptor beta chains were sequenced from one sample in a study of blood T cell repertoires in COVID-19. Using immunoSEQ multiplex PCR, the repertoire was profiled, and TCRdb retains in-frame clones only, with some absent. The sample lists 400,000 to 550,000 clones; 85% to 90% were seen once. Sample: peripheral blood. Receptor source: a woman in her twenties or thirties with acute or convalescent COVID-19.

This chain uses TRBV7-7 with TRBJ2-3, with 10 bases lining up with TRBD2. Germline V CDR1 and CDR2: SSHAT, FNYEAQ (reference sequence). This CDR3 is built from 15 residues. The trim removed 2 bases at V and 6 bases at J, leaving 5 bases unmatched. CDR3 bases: TGTGCCAGCAGCTTAACGCTAGCGGGGGCTGATACGCAGTATTTT. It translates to CASSLTLAGADTQYF.

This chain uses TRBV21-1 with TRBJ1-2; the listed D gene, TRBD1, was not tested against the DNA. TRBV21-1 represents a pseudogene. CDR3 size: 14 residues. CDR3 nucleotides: TGTGCCAGCACCTGGAGGGGCGACAGGGTAGGCTACACCTTC. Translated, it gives CASTWRGDRVGYTF.

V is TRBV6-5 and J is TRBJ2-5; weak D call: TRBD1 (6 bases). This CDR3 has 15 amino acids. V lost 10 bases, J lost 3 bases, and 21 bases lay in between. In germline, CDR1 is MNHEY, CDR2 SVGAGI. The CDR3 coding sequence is TGTGCCATCCAGCCGTCTGGCAGGGGTAAAGAGACCCAGTACTTC. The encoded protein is CAIQPSGRGKETQYF.

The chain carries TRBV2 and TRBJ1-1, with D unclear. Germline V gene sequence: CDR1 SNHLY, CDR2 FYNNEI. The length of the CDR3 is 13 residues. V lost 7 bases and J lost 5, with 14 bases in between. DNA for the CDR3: TGTGCCAGCAATGGTGGCCCGCCGACTGAAGCTTTCTTT. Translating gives CASNGGPPTEAFF.

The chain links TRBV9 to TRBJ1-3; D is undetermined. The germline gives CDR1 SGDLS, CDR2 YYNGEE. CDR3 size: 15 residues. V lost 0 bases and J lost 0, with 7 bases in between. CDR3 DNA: TGTGCCAGCAGCGTAGAGCCGTACTCTGGAAACACCATATATTTT. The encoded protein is CASSVEPYSGNTIYF.

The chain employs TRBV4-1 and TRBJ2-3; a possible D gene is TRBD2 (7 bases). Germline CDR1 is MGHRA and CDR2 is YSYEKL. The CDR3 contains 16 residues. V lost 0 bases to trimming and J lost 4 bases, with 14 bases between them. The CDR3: CASSQDLGAGADTQYF. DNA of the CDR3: TGCGCCAGCAGCCAAGATCTGGGGGCGGGGGCAGATACGCAGTATTTT.

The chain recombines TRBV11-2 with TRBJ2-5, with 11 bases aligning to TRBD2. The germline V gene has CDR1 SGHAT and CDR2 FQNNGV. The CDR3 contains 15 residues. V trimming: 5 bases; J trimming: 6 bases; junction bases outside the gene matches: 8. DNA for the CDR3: TGTGCCAGCAGCAGCCCCGGGACTAGCGGCAAGACCCAGTACTTC. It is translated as CASSSPGTSGKTQYF.

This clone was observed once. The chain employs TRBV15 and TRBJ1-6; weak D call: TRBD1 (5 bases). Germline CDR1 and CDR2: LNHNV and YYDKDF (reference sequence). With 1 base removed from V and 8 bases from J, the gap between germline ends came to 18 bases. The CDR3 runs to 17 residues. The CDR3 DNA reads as TGTGCCACCAGCAGAGTAATCTCAGGCGGGGGGGATTCACCCCTCCACTTT. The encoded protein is CATSRVISGGGDSPLHF.

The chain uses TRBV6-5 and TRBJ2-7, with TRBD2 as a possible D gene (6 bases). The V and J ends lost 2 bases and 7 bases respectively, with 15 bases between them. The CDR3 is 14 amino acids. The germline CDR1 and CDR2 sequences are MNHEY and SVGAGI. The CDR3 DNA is TGTGCCAGCAGTTACGCCTCGGGGGTCCAAGAGCAGTACTTC. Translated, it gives CASSYASGVQEQYF.

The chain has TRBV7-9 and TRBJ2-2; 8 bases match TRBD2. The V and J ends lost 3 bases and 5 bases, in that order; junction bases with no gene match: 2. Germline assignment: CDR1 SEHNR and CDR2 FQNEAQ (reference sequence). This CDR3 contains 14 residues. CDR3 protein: CASSFSGETGELFF. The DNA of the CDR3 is TGTGCCAGCAGCTTTAGCGGGGAGACCGGGGAGCTGTTTTTT.